Below, 27 T cell receptor beta chains from the same sample are listed, as sequenced in a study of PD-1 blockade in classical Hodgkin lymphoma. Repertoires were generated with immunoSEQ multiplex PCR, while TCRdb's copy carries only in-frame clones and drops some. The sample yields over 5,500 clones, 84% seen once. All the patients suffered relapse after autologous stem cell transplantation, and brentuximab vedotin exposure differed. This sample comprised peripheral blood mononuclear cells (PBMCs), obtained at baseline. The receptors originated from a human donor with classical Hodgkin lymphoma.

This chain uses TRBV6-5 with TRBJ1-6, with 7 bases lining up with TRBD1. Germline V lookup: CDR1 MNHEY, CDR2 SVGAGI. The length of the CDR3 is 15 residues. Losses at the gene ends were 0 bases for V and 7 bases for J; bases not matched to a gene: 3. CDR3 DNA sequence: TGTGCCAGCAGTTACTCGGGACAGTTAAATTCACCCCTCCACTTT. Its translation is CASSYSGQLNSPLHF.

This clone has just one count. This chain links TRBV2 with TRBJ2-5; weak D call: TRBD1 (6 bases). Between the trimmed V and J ends, which lost 2 bases and 5 bases, there was a span of 18 bases. Germline CDR1 and CDR2: SNHLY and FYNNEI. This CDR3 contains 16 residues. CDR3 residues: CASSESLDSNRETQYF. CDR3 DNA sequence: TGTGCCAGCAGTGAAAGCTTGGACAGTAATCGGGAGACCCAGTACTTC.

This CDR3 reads CASSAGQHWGYEQYF. In nucleotides, the CDR3 is TGTGCCAGCAGTGCCGGACAGCATTGGGGCTACGAGCAGTACTTC. The chain recombines TRBV6-1 with TRBJ2-7, with D tentatively TRBD1 (6 bases). The CDR3 spans 15 residues. Germline assignment: CDR1 MNHNS and CDR2 SASEGT. Between the trimmed V and J ends, which lost 4 bases and 3 bases, there was a span of 16 bases.

J is TRBJ1-5 and V is TRBV19; D gene ambiguous. CDR1 and CDR2 (germline): LNHDA, SQIVND (reference sequence). Between the trimmed V and J ends, which lost 3 bases and 2 bases, there was a span of 11 bases. The CDR3 runs to 15 residues. The CDR3 loop reads CASSMDPRGNQPQHF. Here the CDR3 DNA reads TGTGCCAGTAGTATGGACCCGCGGGGCAATCAGCCCCAGCATTTT.

This rearrangement joins TRBV7-2 to TRBJ2-2; TRBD2 might be the D (5 bases). V was clipped by 0 bases and J by 0 bases, with 11 bases between them. CDR3 size: 17 residues. CDR1 and CDR2 (germline): SGHTA, FQGNSA. Here the CDR3 DNA reads TGTGCCAGCAGCTTAGCGGCCGGGAACGCGAACACCGGGGAGCTGTTTTTT. It specifies CASSLAAGNANTGELFF.

V and J are TRBV7-8 and TRBJ2-7; 7 positions match TRBD1. The germline gives CDR1 SGHVS, CDR2 FQNEAQ. The ends lost 1 base at V and 2 bases at J; junction bases unmatched: 5. The CDR3 length is 15 residues. CDR3 nucleotide sequence: TGTGCCAGCAGCTTAGGACAGGGAGCGCCCTACGAGCAGTACTTC. Translating it yields CASSLGQGAPYEQYF.

The chain combines TRBV7-7 with TRBJ2-5, with 8 bases identical to TRBD2. With 5 bases clipped from V and 4 bases from J, the junction kept 24 bases outside the gene matches. The CDR3 is 20 residues long. In germline, CDR1 is SSHAT, CDR2 FNYEAQ (reference sequence). In nucleotides, the CDR3 is TGTGCCAGCAGCCTTAGGGCGAGCGGGAGAGATTTGTCGATTGGAGAGACCCAGTACTTC. Its protein product is CASSLRASGRDLSIGETQYF.

The CDR3 reads CAWSVAGDQPQHF. The CDR3 DNA sequence: TGTGCCTGGAGTGTAGCAGGGGATCAGCCCCAGCATTTT. The chain links TRBV30 to TRBJ1-5, with D perhaps matching TRBD1 (6 bases). Trimming removed 0 bases at V and 5 bases at J, with 8 bases between. The CDR3 sequence is 13 residues long. Germline assignment: CDR1 GTSNPN and CDR2 SVGIG (reference sequence).

This clone is medium-sized by share. The gene calls are TRBV28 and TRBJ2-7; the match to TRBD1 covers 11 bases. The CDR3 loop spans 14 amino acids. Germline loops: CDR1 MDHEN, CDR2 SYDVKM. Losses at the gene ends were 5 bases for V and 3 bases for J; bases not matched to a gene: 3. The CDR3 DNA is TGTGCCAGCAGTCTCGGGACAGGGGGCTACGAGCAGTACTTC. It codes for CASSLGTGGYEQYF.

This chain uses TRBV5-6 with TRBJ2-1; D unclear. This CDR3 has 12 amino acids. V shed 3 bases and J shed 8 bases, with 9 bases lying between them. The germline gives CDR1 SGHDT, CDR2 YYEEEE. DNA for the CDR3: TGTGCCAGCAGCTCAGGCTGGTATGAGCAGTTCTTC. Its translation is CASSSGWYEQFF.

The rearrangement uses TRBV19 and TRBJ1-1; 9 bases line up with TRBD1. The CDR3 sequence is 17 residues long. Germline lookup yields CDR1 LNHDA and CDR2 SQIVND (reference sequence). With V trimmed by 3 bases and J by 4 bases, 12 bases remained unmatched. CDR3 in DNA: TGTGCCAGTAGTATCTCGGGACAGGGTCTGGCGGGCACTGAAGCTTTCTTT. It encodes CASSISGQGLAGTEAFF.

The chain couples TRBV5-1 to TRBJ2-5; 8 bases match TRBD2. This CDR3 spans 15 amino acids. V lost 1 base and J lost 5; bases outside the gene matches: 7. Germline loops: CDR1 SGHRS, CDR2 YFSETQ. CDR3 region: CASSLFAGGGETQYF. The CDR3 DNA reads as TGCGCCAGCAGCTTGTTCGCGGGAGGAGGGGAGACCCAGTACTTC.

This clone was seen a few times. The V and J genes are TRBV5-4 and TRBJ2-7; D is uncertain. The V and J ends lost 0 bases and 7 bases respectively, with 8 bases between them. Per the germline V gene, CDR1 is SGHNT and CDR2 is YYREEE (reference sequence). This CDR3 is built from 12 residues. CDR3 loop: CASSLEGWEQYF. In DNA, the CDR3 is TGTGCCAGCAGCTTGGAGGGCTGGGAGCAGTACTTC.

This chain connects TRBV27 to TRBJ2-1, with TRBD2 identical over 9 bases. This CDR3 comprises 17 residues. Germline lookup yields CDR1 MNHEY and CDR2 SMNVEV (reference sequence). V lost 0 bases and J lost 7; bases outside the gene matches: 10. The chain's CDR3 is CASSLSRWTSVENEQFF. CDR3 coding DNA: TGTGCCAGCAGTTTATCGAGGTGGACTAGCGTGGAGAATGAGCAGTTCTTC.

The chain has TRBV6-1 and TRBJ2-1, with no clear D. The germline CDR1 and CDR2 sequences are MNHNS and SASEGT. The V gene lost 2 bases and the J gene lost 6 bases, with 17 bases spanning the gap. CDR3 size: 16 residues. As DNA, the CDR3 is TGTGCCAGCAGTGAAACGGTCGGTTTTAGCCCCAATGAGCAGTTCTTC. Protein sequence: CASSETVGFSPNEQFF.

The chain uses TRBV27 and TRBJ2-2; tentative D call: TRBD2 (6 bases). The CDR3 has 14 residues. V was pared by 3 bases and J by 3 bases, with 8 bases between. Per germline, CDR1 MNHEY and CDR2 SMNVEV (reference sequence). In DNA, the CDR3 is TGTGCCAGCAGTTTCGCTAGCGACACCGGGGAGCTGTTTTTT. Protein sequence: CASSFASDTGELFF.

The chain joins TRBV9 to TRBJ2-1; 10 nucleotides align to TRBD2. V trimming: 4 bases; J trimming: 6 bases; junction bases outside the gene matches: 7. CDR1 and CDR2 (germline): SGDLS, YYNGEE. The CDR3 consists of 15 residues. CDR3 protein: CASSPLLAGVNEQFF. The CDR3 DNA reads TGTGCCAGCAGCCCCTTGCTAGCGGGGGTCAATGAGCAGTTCTTC. Full variable domain (missing parts from reference TRBV9 and TRBJ2-1): DSGVTQTPKHLITATGQRVTLRCSPRSGDLSVYWYQQSLDQGLQFLIQYYNGEERAKGNILERFSAQQFPDLHSELNLSSLELGDSALYFCASSPLLAGVNEQFFGPGTRLTVL.

By frequency in the sample, this clone is medium-sized. The chain joins TRBV7-9 to TRBJ2-3; D unresolved. Per the germline V gene, CDR1 is SEHNR and CDR2 is FQNEAQ (reference sequence). The CDR3 spans 13 residues. Trimming pared 6 bases from V and 1 base from J, leaving 8 bases between. The CDR3 sequence is CASSGMGTDTQYF. As DNA, the CDR3 is TGTGCCAGCAGTGGCATGGGCACAGATACGCAGTATTTT.

The chain is built from TRBV19 and TRBJ2-5, with D perhaps matching TRBD2 (5 bases). CDR1 is LNHDA and CDR2 is SQIVND in the germline V gene (reference sequence). V dropped 0 bases and J dropped 1 base, with 9 bases sitting between them. This CDR3 has 15 amino acids. This CDR3 reads CASSIDGRSQETQYF. The CDR3 DNA is TGTGCCAGTAGTATAGATGGGAGATCCCAAGAGACCCAGTACTTC.

The CDR3 here is CASSLNRQGSSYEQYF. CDR3 DNA: TGCGCCAGCAGCTTGAACCGGCAGGGGAGCTCCTACGAGCAGTACTTC. The genes are TRBV5-1 and TRBJ2-7, with a weak D call TRBD1 (6 bases). This CDR3 has 16 amino acids. The V end lost 1 base, the J end lost 0 bases, and 14 bases lay between the germline ends. From germline, CDR1 is SGHRS and CDR2 YFSETQ.

V is TRBV29-1 and J is TRBJ2-4; 9 nucleotides match TRBD1. Trimming cost V 4 bases and J 3 bases; bases outside gene matches: 10. The CDR3 length is 16 residues. CDR1 and CDR2 (germline): SQVTM, ANQGSEA. The CDR3 region is CSVVMDHRGRKNIQYF. The CDR3, as DNA: TGCAGCGTTGTGATGGACCACAGGGGGCGCAAAAACATTCAGTACTTC.

The chain links TRBV7-6 to TRBJ2-7; 7 bases are shared with TRBD2. The V and J ends lost 5 bases and 2 bases, in that order; junction bases with no gene match: 9. The CDR3 has 15 residues. Germline values: CDR1 SGHVS, CDR2 FNYEAQ. Written as DNA, the CDR3 is TGTGCCAGCAGCCTAAATATCGGGACTACCTACGAGCAGTACTTC. Translating it yields CASSLNIGTTYEQYF.

V gene TRBV27 combines with J gene TRBJ2-1; TRBD1 agrees at 10 bases. CDR3 size: 15 residues. Germline lookup yields CDR1 MNHEY and CDR2 SMNVEV (reference sequence). V shed 7 bases and J 9 bases; nucleotides not matched to a gene: 12. The CDR3 DNA reads TGTGCCAGCAAACTCGGGGACAGGGGATTTGGTGAGCAGTTCTTC. Translating gives CASKLGDRGFGEQFF.

The genes are TRBV29-1 and TRBJ1-1; tentative D call: TRBD1 (6 bases). The V end lost 3 bases, the J end lost 5 bases, and 10 bases lay between the germline ends. Germline V gene data show CDR1 as SQVTM and CDR2 as ANQGSEA. The CDR3 sequence is 12 residues long. CDR3 protein: CSVDRGGTEAFF. In DNA, the CDR3 is TGCAGCGTTGACAGGGGTGGGACTGAAGCTTTCTTT.

The chain joins TRBV29-1 to TRBJ1-1, with no clear D. Trimming stripped 1 base from V and 0 bases from J, with 3 bases between. This CDR3 contains 12 residues. Germline CDR1 SQVTM, CDR2 ANQGSEA. The CDR3 region has the DNA TGCAGCGTTGAAGTTATGAACACTGAAGCTTTCTTT. This gives the protein CSVEVMNTEAFF.

This chain links TRBV11-2 with TRBJ2-7; 8 bases are a match to TRBD1. The V gene end was trimmed by 1 base and the J gene end by 6 bases; junction bases not matched to a gene: 5. Looked up from germline, CDR1 is SGHAT and CDR2 is FQNNGV. This CDR3 has 14 residues. CDR3 sequence reads: CASSLGAGGFEQYF. CDR3 nucleotide sequence: TGTGCCAGCAGCTTAGGGGCAGGGGGCTTCGAGCAGTACTTC.

This rearrangement joins TRBV6-5 to TRBJ2-3; D perhaps matches TRBD2 (6 bases). Trimming left V 3 bases short and J 5 bases short, with 18 bases between. CDR1 and CDR2 from the germline V gene are MNHEY and SVGAGI. The CDR3 is 16 residues long. CDR3 amino acids: CASSYTSRGSRDTQYF. As DNA, the CDR3 is TGTGCCAGCAGTTATACCTCTCGGGGGAGTAGAGATACGCAGTATTTT.